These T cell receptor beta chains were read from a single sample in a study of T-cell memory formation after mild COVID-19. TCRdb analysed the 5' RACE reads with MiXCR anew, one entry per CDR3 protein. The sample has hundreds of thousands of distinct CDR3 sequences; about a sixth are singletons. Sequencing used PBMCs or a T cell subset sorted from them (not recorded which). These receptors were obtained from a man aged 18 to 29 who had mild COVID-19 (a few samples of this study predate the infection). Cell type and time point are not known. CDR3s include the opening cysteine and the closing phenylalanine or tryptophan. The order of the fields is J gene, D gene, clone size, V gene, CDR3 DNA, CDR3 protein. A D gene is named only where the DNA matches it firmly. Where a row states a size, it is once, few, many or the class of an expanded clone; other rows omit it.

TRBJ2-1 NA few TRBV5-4 TGTGCCAGCAGCCCACGGACTGGGACCGGCAATGAGCAGTTCTTC CASSPRTGTGNEQFF
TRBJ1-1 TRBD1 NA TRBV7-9 TGTGCCAGCAGCCAACTCCCAGCCGGGACAGAAGTTGAAGCTTTCTTT CASSQLPAGTEVEAFF
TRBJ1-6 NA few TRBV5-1 TGCGCCAGCAGCTTGGAGATGCGTAATTCACCCCTCCACTTT CASSLEMRNSPLHF
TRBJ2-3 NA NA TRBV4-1 TGCGCCAGCAGCCAAGAAGGGGACTCATACACAGATACGCAGTATTTT CASSQEGDSYTDTQYF
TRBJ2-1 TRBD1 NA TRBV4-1 TGCGCCAGCAGCCAAGGGGGGACAGGGAAATACAATGAGCAGTTCTTC CASSQGGTGKYNEQFF
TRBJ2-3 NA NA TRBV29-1 TGCAGCGATGTCAGGGGAGATACGCAGTATTTT CSDVRGDTQYF
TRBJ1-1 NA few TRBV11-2 TGTGCCAGCAGCCGTTACAGGGTTGCGGCTTTCTTT CASSRYRVAAFF
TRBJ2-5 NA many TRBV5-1 TGCGCCAGCAGCTTGGGGGGCACCCAAGAGACCCAGTACTTC CASSLGGTQETQYF
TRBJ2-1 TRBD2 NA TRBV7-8 TGTGCCAGCAGCACAGGGCGGGGGGAACACGATGAGCAGTTCTTC CASSTGRGEHDEQFF
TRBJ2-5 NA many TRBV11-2 TGTGCCAGCAGCTTCGACATAGCGGCACGAGAGACCCAGTACTTC CASSFDIAARETQYF
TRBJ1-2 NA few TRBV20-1 TGCAGTGCTAGGGTAGGACGGAGCTTCTATGGCTACACCTTC CSARVGRSFYGYTF
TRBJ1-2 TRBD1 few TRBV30 TGTGCCTGGGGGACCGGGACAGCTAACTATGGCTACACCTTC CAWGTGTANYGYTF
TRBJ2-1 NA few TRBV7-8 TGTGCCAGCAGTCTACCCCCAGGCCGACGGGGCAATGAGCAGTTCTTC CASSLPPGRRGNEQFF
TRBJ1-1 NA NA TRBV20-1 TGCAGTGCTGGGATACAGGATAAAGCTTTCTTT CSAGIQDKAFF
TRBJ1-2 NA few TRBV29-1 TGCAGCGTTAACAGTGACTATGGCTACACCTTC CSVNSDYGYTF
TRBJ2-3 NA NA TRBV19 TGTGCCAGTAGTATAGACGGGCGAGATACGCAGTATTTT CASSIDGRDTQYF
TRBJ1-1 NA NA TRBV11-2 TGTGCCAGCAGCTTATTTGCGAGCATGAACACTGAAGCTTTCTTT CASSLFASMNTEAFF
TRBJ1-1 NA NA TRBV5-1 TGCGCCAGCAGCCTAACCAGTCAGAACACTGAAGCTTTCTTT CASSLTSQNTEAFF
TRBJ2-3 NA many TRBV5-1 TGCGCCAGCAGCTTGAACTCGGGACACCGCATTGATACGCAGTATTTT CASSLNSGHRIDTQYF
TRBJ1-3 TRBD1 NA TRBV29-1 TGCAGCGTGAGCCCGGGACAGGGAGGCACCATATATTTT CSVSPGQGGTIYF
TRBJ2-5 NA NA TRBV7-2 TGTGCCAGCAGCACTAGTTTCCAAGAGACCCAGTACTTC CASSTSFQETQYF
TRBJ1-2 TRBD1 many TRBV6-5 TGTGCCAGCAGTTGGACAGGGGACTATGGCTACACCTTC CASSWTGDYGYTF
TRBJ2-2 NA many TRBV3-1 TGTGCCAGCAGCCAAGATCACGGGACCGGGGAGCTGTTTTTT CASSQDHGTGELFF
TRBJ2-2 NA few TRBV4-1 TGCGCCAGCAGCCAAGAAGCTGCCGGGGAGCTGTTTTTT CASSQEAAGELFF
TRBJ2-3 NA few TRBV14 TGTGCCAGCAGCCACGGGACCCAAATGGATACGCAGTATTTT CASSHGTQMDTQYF
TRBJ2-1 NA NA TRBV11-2 TGTGCCAGCAGCCACCACGGTCCCGGCTCCTACAATGAGCAGTTCTTC CASSHHGPGSYNEQFF
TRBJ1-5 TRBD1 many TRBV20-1 TGCAGTGCTTACGGGACAGGGGGGCAGCCCCAGCATTTT CSAYGTGGQPQHF
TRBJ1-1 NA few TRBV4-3 TGCGCCAGCAGCCAAGATCGCGGGGGGAACACTGAAGCTTTCTTT CASSQDRGGNTEAFF
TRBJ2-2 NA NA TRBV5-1 TGCGCCAGCAGCTTGGCTCCTGGGACACCCTCCGGGGAGCTGTTTTTT CASSLAPGTPSGELFF
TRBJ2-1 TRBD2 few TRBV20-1 TGCAGTGCCCACCGAACTAGCGGGGGGACTTACAATGAGCAGTTCTTC CSAHRTSGGTYNEQFF
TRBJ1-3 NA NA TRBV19 TGTGCCAGTAGTCGGGTGTTGGGAAACACCATATATTTT CASSRVLGNTIYF
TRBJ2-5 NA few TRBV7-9 TGTGCCAGCACCGTCGAGGGGACCCAGTACTTC CASTVEGTQYF
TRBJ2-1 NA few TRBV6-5 TGTGCCAGCAGTTACTCGATGGGACTTGGGGGTGAGCAGTTCTTC CASSYSMGLGGEQFF
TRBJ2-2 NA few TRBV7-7 TGTGCTAGCAGCCAATGGGGGCGGACGGGGGCCGCCGGGGAGCTGTTTTTT CASSQWGRTGAAGELFF
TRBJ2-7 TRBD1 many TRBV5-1 TGCGCCAGCAGCTTGGGGGGACAGGTCTACGAGCAGTACTTC CASSLGGQVYEQYF
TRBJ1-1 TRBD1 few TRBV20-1 TGCAGTGCTAGAGATCCGGGACAGGGGAACACTGAAGCTTTCTTT CSARDPGQGNTEAFF
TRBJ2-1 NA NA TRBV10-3 TGTGCCATCAGTGAGACGTTTGATGAGCAGTTCTTC CAISETFDEQFF
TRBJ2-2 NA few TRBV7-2 TGTGCCAGCAGCTTAGTGGCGGGGGCCAACACCGGGGAGCTGTTTTTT CASSLVAGANTGELFF
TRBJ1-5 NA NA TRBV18 TGTGCCAGCTCACTAACCGAGAACCAGCCCCAGCATTTT CASSLTENQPQHF
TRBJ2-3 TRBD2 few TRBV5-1 TGCGCCAGCAGCGCCGGGACTAGCGGGGATACGCAGTATTTT CASSAGTSGDTQYF